These 10 T cell receptor beta chains were all obtained from the same sample, sequenced in a study of cytomegalovirus exposure and HLA in healthy donors. It was with 60 Vbeta and 13 Jbeta primers that the PCR ran. Sequenced by immunoSEQ multiplex PCR; TCRdb stores in-frame clones only, minus some. The sample holds roughly 150,000 clones; 82% are singletons and the top ten take about 2.3%. The sample comprised PBMCs. The receptors stem from a male donor in good health and CMV-seronegative.

V gene TRBV7-6 combines with J gene TRBJ2-2, with D perhaps matching TRBD2 (5 bases). With 1 base removed from V and 0 bases from J, the gap between germline ends came to 15 bases. This CDR3 spans 18 amino acids. Germline V lookup: CDR1 SGHVS, CDR2 FNYEAQ. The CDR3 DNA sequence: TGTGCCAGCAGCTTAGGGGCCGGGATTAAAGCGAACACCGGGGAGCTGTTTTTT. Translation: CASSLGAGIKANTGELFF.

In its sample, this clone was seen a few times. V is TRBV27 and J is TRBJ2-3, with D hard to call. Between the trimmed V and J ends, which lost 6 bases and 2 bases, there was a span of 3 bases. Germline V lookup: CDR1 MNHEY, CDR2 SMNVEV (reference sequence). The CDR3 has 11 residues. CDR3 amino acids: CASSHTDTQYF. The CDR3 DNA reads as TGTGCCAGCAGCCACACAGATACGCAGTATTTT.

The CDR3 bases are TGTGCCAGCAGCCCAGGGGGCGCGAAGTACGAGCAGTACTTC. Protein: CASSPGGAKYEQYF. The chain is built from TRBV27 and TRBJ2-7, with TRBD1 identical over 8 bases. Unmatched junction bases numbered 8, after V lost 6 bases and J lost 4 bases. Germline V gives CDR1 MNHEY, CDR2 SMNVEV (reference sequence). The CDR3 covers 14 residues.

The chain has TRBV7-8 and TRBJ1-6; D is unresolved. The V end lost 2 bases, the J end lost 8 bases, and 4 bases lay between the germline ends. The CDR3 length is 12 residues. Germline lookup yields CDR1 SGHVS and CDR2 FQNEAQ. The CDR3 region has the DNA TGTGCCAGCAGCTTATTCGATTCACCCCTCCACTTT. Its translation: CASSLFDSPLHF.

The chain links TRBV9 to TRBJ2-1; 13 nucleotides align to TRBD2. CDR3 length equals 16 residues. V lost 3 bases to trimming and J lost 5 bases; unmatched junction nucleotides: 5. Germline CDR1 SGDLS, CDR2 YYNGEE. This CDR3 is CASSAEGTSGNNEQFF. The DNA for the CDR3 is TGTGCCAGCAGCGCGGAGGGGACTAGCGGGAACAATGAGCAGTTCTTC.

This chain uses TRBV7-9 with TRBJ2-7; D unresolved. Trimming shortened V by 5 bases and J by 2 bases, and 19 bases separated the two germline ends. Per germline, CDR1 SEHNR and CDR2 FQNEAQ (reference sequence). The CDR3 extends over 16 amino acids. The chain's CDR3 is CASSPARWQPTYEQYF. In DNA form, the CDR3 reads TGTGCCAGCAGCCCGGCGAGGTGGCAGCCGACCTACGAGCAGTACTTC.

This clone was seen a handful of times. The chain recombines TRBV29-1 with TRBJ2-5; tentative D call: TRBD1 (5 bases). Trimming removed 7 bases at V and 0 bases at J, with 12 bases between. Germline V gene data show CDR1 as SQVTM and CDR2 as ANQGSEA. The CDR3 extends over 13 amino acids. The CDR3 DNA is TGCAGCGCCCGTGGACAAAACCAAGAGACCCAGTACTTC. It codes for CSARGQNQETQYF.

This clone showed up just once. The rearrangement uses TRBV27 and TRBJ1-5; D is perhaps TRBD1 (5 bases). Between the trimmed V and J ends, which lost 4 bases and 3 bases, there was a span of 7 bases. CDR1 is MNHEY, CDR2 SMNVEV, per germline (reference sequence). This CDR3 has 13 residues. The CDR3 sequence: CASSWGDNQPQHF. DNA of the CDR3: TGTGCCAGCAGTTGGGGCGACAATCAGCCCCAGCATTTT.

The J gene is TRBJ2-1, the V gene TRBV5-1, with 7 bases fitting TRBD2. V was pared by 1 base and J by 0 bases, with 1 base of the junction left unmatched. Per the germline V gene, CDR1 is SGHRS and CDR2 is YFSETQ. The CDR3 contains 15 residues. The CDR3 reads CASSLLADSYNEQFF. Here the CDR3 DNA reads TGCGCCAGCAGCTTGCTAGCGGACTCCTACAATGAGCAGTTCTTC.

This clone was seen just once. V usage is TRBV18 and J usage is TRBJ2-1, with D unresolved. This CDR3 comprises 15 residues. V was cut by 2 bases and J by 7 bases, with 15 bases left in between. Germline V gene sequence: CDR1 KGHSH, CDR2 LQKENI. CDR3 in DNA: TGTGCCAGCTCACCAATAGCAACCCTATGGAATGAGCAGTTCTTC. This encodes CASSPIATLWNEQFF.